This entry is about one T cell receptor beta chain. Time point reported: blood 2 weeks post-SBRT. Treatment in this sample: 15 Gy SBRT to primary tumor, nephrectomy 4 weeks later. Serial blood draws occurred at baseline and 2 and 4 weeks post-SBRT. The tumor was a clear cell renal cell carcinoma. This sample is part of a study of radiation and T cells in renal cell carcinoma. Libraries were prepared by immunoSEQ multiplex PCR; TCRdb keeps only in-frame clonotypes and omits some of them. Among 100,000 to 150,000 clones listed, 88% were seen once. The CDR3 length is 13 residues. Germline-derived CDR1 and CDR2 are MDHEN and SYDVKM. Trimming took off 8 bases at V and 0 bases at J, with 8 bases between the two ends.

The chain uses TRBV28 and TRBJ1-3, with D unresolved. This sequence originates from a woman in her 70s with renal cell carcinoma. The sequences come from blood, collected from a patient whose treatment included radiotherapy and nephrectomy. As DNA, the CDR3 is TGTGCCAGCGGACCGCTCTCTGGAAACACCATATATTTT. It translates to CASGPLSGNTIYF.